The clone carrying this TCR beta chain showed up many times. No antigen is known for it. The TCRbeta library incorporated unique molecular identifiers. TCRdb re-called the PCR reads with MiXCR, one entry per CDR3 protein. The sample shows about 300,000 distinct CDR3 sequences, 6% to 10% of them seen only once. The data were obtained in a study of T-cell reconstitution after alpha-beta-depleted transplantation in children. The study's findings and limits: By one year post-transplant, T-cell counts and diversity largely arose from T cells that were newly produced. In patients about two months after transplant, alpha-beta T cells reportedly arose from several hundred expanded graft clones. There were some patients whose high TCRbeta diversity at day 60 came from surviving recipient T cells and thymic progenitors.

Germline trimming cut 5 bases from V and 1 base from J; bases unmatched to any gene: 3. The CDR3 totals 14 residues. The material sequenced was peripheral blood, taken 360 days after TCRalphabeta/CD19-depleted stem cell transplant. The chain uses TRBV12-3 or TRBV12-4 and TRBJ2-7; TRBD2 agrees at 9 bases. The TCR originated in a female patient aged 2-10 years who had a stem cell transplant for Fanconi anemia, so the T cells may come from the graft donor. The CDR3 sequence is CASSPGLASYEQYF. CDR3 sequence (DNA): TGTGCCAGCAGTCCAGGACTAGCGTCCTACGAGCAGTACTTC.